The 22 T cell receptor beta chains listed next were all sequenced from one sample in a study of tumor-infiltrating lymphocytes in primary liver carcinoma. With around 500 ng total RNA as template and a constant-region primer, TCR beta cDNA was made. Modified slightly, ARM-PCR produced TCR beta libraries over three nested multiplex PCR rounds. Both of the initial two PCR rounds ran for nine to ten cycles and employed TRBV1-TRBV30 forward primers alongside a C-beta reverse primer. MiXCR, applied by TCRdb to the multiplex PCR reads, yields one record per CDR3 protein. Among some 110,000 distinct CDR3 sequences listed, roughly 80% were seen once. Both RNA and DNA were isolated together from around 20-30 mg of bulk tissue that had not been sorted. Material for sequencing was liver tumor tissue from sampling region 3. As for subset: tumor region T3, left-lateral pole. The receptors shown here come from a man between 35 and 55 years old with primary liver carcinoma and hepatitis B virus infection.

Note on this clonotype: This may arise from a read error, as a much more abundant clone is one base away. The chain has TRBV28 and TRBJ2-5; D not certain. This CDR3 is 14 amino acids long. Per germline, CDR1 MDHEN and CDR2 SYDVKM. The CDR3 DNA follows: TGTGCCAGCAGTTTGATGTGGAGCCAAGAGACCCAGTGCTTC. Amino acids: CASSLMWSQETQCF.

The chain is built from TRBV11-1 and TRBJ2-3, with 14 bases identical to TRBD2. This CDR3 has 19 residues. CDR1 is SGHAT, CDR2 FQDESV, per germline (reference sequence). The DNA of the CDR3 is TGTGCTGGCAGCGGGGCCCAGACTAGCGGGAGGGCCCTGACAGATACGCAGTATTTT. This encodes CAGSGAQTSGRALTDTQYF.

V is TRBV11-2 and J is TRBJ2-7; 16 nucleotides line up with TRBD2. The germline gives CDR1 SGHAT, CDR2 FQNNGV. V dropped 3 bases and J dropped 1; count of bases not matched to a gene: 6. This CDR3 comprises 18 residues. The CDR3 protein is CASSFEGTSGRVSYEQYF. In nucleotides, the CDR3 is TGTGCCAGCAGCTTTGAAGGGACTAGCGGGAGGGTTTCCTACGAGCAGTACTTC. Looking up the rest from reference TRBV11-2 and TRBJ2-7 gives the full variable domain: EAGVAQSPRYKIIEKRQSVAFWCNPISGHATLYWYQQILGQGPKLLIQFQNNGVVDDSQLPKDRFSAERLKGVDSTLKIQPAKLEDSAVYLCASSFEGTSGRVSYEQYFGPGTRLTVT.

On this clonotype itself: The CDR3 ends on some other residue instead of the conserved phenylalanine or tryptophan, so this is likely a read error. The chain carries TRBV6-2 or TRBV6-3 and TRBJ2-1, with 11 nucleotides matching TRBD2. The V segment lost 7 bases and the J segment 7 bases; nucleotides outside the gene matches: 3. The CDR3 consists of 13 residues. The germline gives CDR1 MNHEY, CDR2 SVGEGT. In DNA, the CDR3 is TGTGCCAGCAAAGCTAGCGGGAGGAATGAGCAGTTCCTA. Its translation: CASKASGRNEQFL.

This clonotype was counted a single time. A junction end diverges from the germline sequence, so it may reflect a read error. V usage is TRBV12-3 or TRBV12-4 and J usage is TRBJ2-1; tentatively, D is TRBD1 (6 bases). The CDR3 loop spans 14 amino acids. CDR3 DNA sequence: TGTGCCAGCAGTCCCCAGGGGCTGCGGAATGAGCAGTGCTTC. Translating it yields CASSPQGLRNEQCF.

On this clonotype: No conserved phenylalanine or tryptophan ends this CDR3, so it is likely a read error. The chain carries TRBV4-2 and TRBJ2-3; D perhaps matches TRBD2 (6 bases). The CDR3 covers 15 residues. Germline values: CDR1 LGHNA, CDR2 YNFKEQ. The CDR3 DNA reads TGTGCCAGCGCGAGCGGGCTCCCCAGCACAGATATGCAGTATCTT. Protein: CASASGLPSTDMQYL.

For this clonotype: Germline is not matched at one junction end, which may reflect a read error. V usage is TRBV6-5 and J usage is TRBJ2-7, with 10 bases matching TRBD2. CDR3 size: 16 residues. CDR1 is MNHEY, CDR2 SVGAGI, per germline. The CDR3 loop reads CASSYLGISGRSEQYF. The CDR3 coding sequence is TGTGCTAGCAGTTACCTCGGGATTAGCGGGAGGTCCGAGCAGTACTTC.

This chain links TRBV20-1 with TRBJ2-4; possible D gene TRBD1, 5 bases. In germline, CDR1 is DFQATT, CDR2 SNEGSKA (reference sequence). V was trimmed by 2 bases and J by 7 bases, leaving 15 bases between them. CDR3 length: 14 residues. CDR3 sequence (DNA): TGCAGTGCTAGACGACCTGAGACAGAGAACATTCAGTACTTC. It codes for CSARRPETENIQYF.

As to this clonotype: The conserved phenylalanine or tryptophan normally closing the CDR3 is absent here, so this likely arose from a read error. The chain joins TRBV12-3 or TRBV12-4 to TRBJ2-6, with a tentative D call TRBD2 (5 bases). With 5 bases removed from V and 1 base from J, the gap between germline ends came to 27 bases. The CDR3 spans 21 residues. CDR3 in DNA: TGTGCCAGCAGTCGGACCCGACTAATCCCCGTACGGGCTTCTGGGGCCAACGTCCTGACTATC. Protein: CASSRTRLIPVRASGANVLTI.

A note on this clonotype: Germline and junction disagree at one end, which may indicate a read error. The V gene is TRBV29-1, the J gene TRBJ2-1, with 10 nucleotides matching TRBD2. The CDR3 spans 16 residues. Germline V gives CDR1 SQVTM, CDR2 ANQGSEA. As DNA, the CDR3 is TGCAGCGTTGCGGGGACTAGCGCCGAGCAGGTGGATGAGCAGCTCTTC. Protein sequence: CSVAGTSAEQVDEQLF.

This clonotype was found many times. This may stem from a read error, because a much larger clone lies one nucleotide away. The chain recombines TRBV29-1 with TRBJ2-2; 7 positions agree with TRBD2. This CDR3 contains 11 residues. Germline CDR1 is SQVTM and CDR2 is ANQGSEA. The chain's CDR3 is CSVRTRGGLFF. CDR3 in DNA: TGCAGCGTTCGGACACGCGGGGGGCTGTTTTTT.

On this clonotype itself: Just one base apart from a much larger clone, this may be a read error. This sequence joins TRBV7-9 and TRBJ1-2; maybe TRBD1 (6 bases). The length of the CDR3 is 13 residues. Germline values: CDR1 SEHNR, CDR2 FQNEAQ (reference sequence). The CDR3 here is CTSNLGGASGYTF. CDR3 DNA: TGTACCAGCAACTTGGGGGGCGCGAGTGGCTACACCTTC.

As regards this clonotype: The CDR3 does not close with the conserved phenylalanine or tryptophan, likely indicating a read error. CDR3: CSVGLAGGFYNEQYI. The CDR3 DNA reads as TGCAGCGTTGGGCTAGCGGGAGGGTTCTACAATGAGCAGTACATC. The chain recombines TRBV29-1 with TRBJ2-1; 12 bases are shared with TRBD2. The DNA end is more similar to TRBJ2-7, so the J call may be wrong. Germline CDR1 reads SQVTM; CDR2 reads ANQGSEA. The CDR3 totals 15 residues.

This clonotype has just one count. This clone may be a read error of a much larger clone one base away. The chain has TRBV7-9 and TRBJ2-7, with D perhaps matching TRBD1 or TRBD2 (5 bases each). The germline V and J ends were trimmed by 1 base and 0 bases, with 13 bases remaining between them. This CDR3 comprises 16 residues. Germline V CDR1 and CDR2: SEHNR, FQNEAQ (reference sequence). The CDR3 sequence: CASSLVTGRDSYEQYF. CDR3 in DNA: TGTGCCAGCAGCTTAGTAACAGGTCGGGACTCCTACGAGCAGTACTTC.

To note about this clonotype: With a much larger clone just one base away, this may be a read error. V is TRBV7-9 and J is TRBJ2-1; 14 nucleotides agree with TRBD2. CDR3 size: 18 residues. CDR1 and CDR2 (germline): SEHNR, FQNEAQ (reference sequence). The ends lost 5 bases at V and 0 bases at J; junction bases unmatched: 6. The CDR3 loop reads CASSPGTSGGRSYNEQFF. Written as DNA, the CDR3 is TGTGCCAGCAGCCCCGGGACTAGCGGGGGACGCTCCTACAATGAGCAGTTCTTC.

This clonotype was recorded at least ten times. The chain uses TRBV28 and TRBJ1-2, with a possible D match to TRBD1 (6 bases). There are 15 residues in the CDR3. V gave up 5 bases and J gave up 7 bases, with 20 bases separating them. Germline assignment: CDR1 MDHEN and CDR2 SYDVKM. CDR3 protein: CASSVTGLELSGYTF. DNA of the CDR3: TGTGCCAGCAGTGTAACAGGGCTGGAACTGAGTGGCTACACCTTC.

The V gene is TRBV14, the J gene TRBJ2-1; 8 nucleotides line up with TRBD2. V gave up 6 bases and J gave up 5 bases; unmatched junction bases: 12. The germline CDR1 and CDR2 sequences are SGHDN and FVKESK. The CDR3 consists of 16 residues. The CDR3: CASSDVAGWVDNEQFF. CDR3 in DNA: TGTGCCAGCAGTGATGTAGCGGGATGGGTAGACAATGAGCAGTTCTTC. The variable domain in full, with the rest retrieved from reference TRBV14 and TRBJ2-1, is EAGVTQFPSHSVIEKGQTVTLRCDPISGHDNLYWYRRVMGKEIKFLLHFVKESKQDESGMPNNRFLAERTGGTYSTLKVQPAELEDSGVYFCASSDVAGWVDNEQFFGPGTRLTVL.

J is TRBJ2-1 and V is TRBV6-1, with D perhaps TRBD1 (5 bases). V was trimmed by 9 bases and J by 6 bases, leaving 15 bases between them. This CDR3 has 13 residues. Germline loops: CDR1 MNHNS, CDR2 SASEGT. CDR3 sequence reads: CARSPDNSNEQFF. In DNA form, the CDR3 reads TGTGCCAGGAGTCCGGACAATAGCAATGAGCAGTTCTTC.

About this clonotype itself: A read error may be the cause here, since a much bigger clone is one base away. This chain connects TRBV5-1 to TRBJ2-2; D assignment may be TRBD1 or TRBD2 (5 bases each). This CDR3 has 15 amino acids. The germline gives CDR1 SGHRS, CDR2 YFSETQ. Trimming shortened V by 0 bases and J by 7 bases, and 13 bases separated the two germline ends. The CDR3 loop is CASSLALGVNGELFF. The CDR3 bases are TGCGCCAGCAGCTTGGCTCTGGGGGTGAACGGGGAGCTGTTTTTT.

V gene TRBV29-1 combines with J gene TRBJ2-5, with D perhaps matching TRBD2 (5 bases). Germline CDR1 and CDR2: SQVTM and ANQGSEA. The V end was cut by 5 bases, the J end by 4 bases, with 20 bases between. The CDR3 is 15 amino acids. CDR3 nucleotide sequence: TGCAGCGTTCTGACTAACGGGAAGTGGGCAGAGACCCAGTACTTC. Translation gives CSVLTNGKWAETQYF.

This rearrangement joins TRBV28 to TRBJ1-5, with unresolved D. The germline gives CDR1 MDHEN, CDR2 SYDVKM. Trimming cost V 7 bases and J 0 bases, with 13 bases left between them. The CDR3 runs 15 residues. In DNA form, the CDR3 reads TGTGCCAGCAATCCCCTAAGACTTAGCAATCAGCCCCAGCATTTT. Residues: CASNPLRLSNQPQHF. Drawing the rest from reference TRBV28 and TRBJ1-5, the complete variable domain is DVKVTQSSRYLVKRTGEKVFLECVQDMDHENMFWYRQDPGLGLRLIYFSYDVKMKEKGDIPEGYSVSREKKERFSLILESASTNQTSMYLCASNPLRLSNQPQHFGDGTRLSIL.

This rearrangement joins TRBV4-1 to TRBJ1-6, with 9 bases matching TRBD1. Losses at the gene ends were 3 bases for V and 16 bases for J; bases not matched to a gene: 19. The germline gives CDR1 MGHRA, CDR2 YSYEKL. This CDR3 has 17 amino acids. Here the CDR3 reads CASSQVRGQGRNSPLHF. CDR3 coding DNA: TGCGCCAGCAGCCAGGTTCGGGGACAGGGCCGGAATTCGCCACTCCACTTT.